This T cell receptor beta chain was obtained from a study of blood T cell repertoires in COVID-19. The table came from immunoSEQ multiplex PCR; TCRdb's copy has only in-frame clones and leaves some out. The sample lists some 240,000 clones, 80% to 90% seen once, with roughly a tenth in the top ten. The V gene's germline CDR1 is MNHEY and CDR2 SVGAGI. The CDR3 is 15 residues long. Trimming took 6 bases from V and 7 from J, leaving 18 bases between them. The TCR was taken from a woman in her 70s with COVID-19, enrolled during active disease. Material for sequencing was peripheral blood. V usage is TRBV6-5 and J usage is TRBJ1-4, with a possible D match to TRBD1 (5 bases). CDR3 amino acids: CASSNSAGGGEKLFF. The CDR3 DNA sequence: TGTGCCAGCAGCAACAGCGCCGGCGGGGGTGAAAAACTGTTTTTT.